This T cell receptor (beta chain) was documented in a study of cytomegalovirus exposure and HLA in healthy donors. The CDR3 is 17 amino acids. V was pared by 2 bases and J by 0 bases, with 7 bases of the junction left unmatched. The V gene's germline CDR1 is MGHRA and CDR2 YSYEKL. Researchers ran the PCR with 60 Vbeta and 13 Jbeta primers. The repertoire was sequenced with immunoSEQ multiplex PCR; TCRdb's copy has only in-frame clones and lacks some. The sample shows a few hundred thousand clones, approximately 81% of them seen only once. Sequenced: PBMCs. The clonotype comes from a woman in her sixties in good health and CMV-seropositive. The chain is built from TRBV4-1 and TRBJ2-1, with 7 bases fitting TRBD2. The CDR3 DNA follows: TGCGCCAGCAGCCAATCACTAGCGCCGAGCTCCTACAATGAGCAGTTCTTC. It encodes CASSQSLAPSSYNEQFF.